The 32 T cell receptor beta chains reported below all come from one sample, sequenced in a study of technical replicates of blood from four donors (dated by TCRdb to between 2016 and 2019). Library prep was done by the immunoSEQ multiplex PCR assay. TCRdb provides this immuneACCESS table in a form limited to in-frame rearrangements. Some clones are lacking; in checked studies, under half of them reflect an unresolved V gene, and why the rest are absent is not known. Here the sample has about 84,000 clones; 97% occur a single time. The ten top clones hold approximately 0.2% of the sample. The material sequenced was T cells isolated from PBMCs. Receptors originate from a human donor in good health.

V gene TRBV7-2 combines with J gene TRBJ2-5; 8 bases line up with TRBD1. Germline V gene sequence: CDR1 SGHTA, CDR2 FQGNSA. Unmatched junction bases numbered 4, after V lost 4 bases and J lost 3 bases. The CDR3 totals 14 residues. DNA for the CDR3: TGTGCCAGCAGCTCTAACAGGGGGAAAGAGACCCAGTACTTC. It is translated as CASSSNRGKETQYF.

The V gene is TRBV27, the J gene TRBJ2-3; weak D call: TRBD1 (5 bases). The V gene's germline CDR1 is MNHEY and CDR2 SMNVEV (reference sequence). This CDR3 contains 14 residues. The ends were cut back, 2 bases at V and 2 bases at J, with 8 bases in the middle. The CDR3: CASSLRGNTDTQYF. As DNA, the CDR3 is TGTGCCAGCAGTTTAAGGGGAAACACAGATACGCAGTATTTT.

This chain links TRBV2 with TRBJ2-2; D not resolved. Trimming removed 10 bases from V and 7 bases from J, with 10 bases in between. Germline CDR1 and CDR2: SNHLY and FYNNEI. This CDR3 has 11 amino acids. CDR3 sequence (DNA): TGTGCCACCTCAAGGAGCGGGGAGCTGTTTTTT. This sequence encodes CATSRSGELFF.

The chain combines TRBV25-1 with TRBJ1-4, with D uncertain. The CDR3 has 15 amino acids. Per germline, CDR1 MGHDK and CDR2 SYGVNS. V was clipped by 2 bases and J by 4 bases, with 11 bases between them. CDR3 in amino acids: CASSEGWPNNEKLFF. The CDR3 DNA is TGTGCCAGCAGTGAAGGTTGGCCGAATAATGAAAAACTGTTTTTT.

The gene calls are TRBV7-2 and TRBJ1-4; 7 bases line up with TRBD1. This CDR3 spans 14 amino acids. Germline CDR1 and CDR2: SGHTA and FQGNSA. V shed 3 bases and J 8 bases; nucleotides not matched to a gene: 6. CDR3 region: CASSLEGAREKLFF. In DNA form, the CDR3 reads TGTGCCAGCAGCTTGGAGGGGGCGCGGGAAAAACTGTTTTTT.

The J gene is TRBJ1-4, the V gene TRBV5-1; D not resolved. The germline CDR1 and CDR2 sequences are SGHRS and YFSETQ. The V gene lost 5 bases and the J gene lost 4 bases, with 15 bases spanning the gap. This CDR3 contains 15 residues. The CDR3 DNA sequence: TGCGCCAGCAGGCCCGACCCACAGAATAATGAAAAACTGTTTTTT. This translates into CASRPDPQNNEKLFF.

This sequence joins TRBV7-2 and TRBJ1-5; possible D gene TRBD1, 5 bases. CDR1 is SGHTA and CDR2 is FQGNSA in the germline V gene. This CDR3 region has 15 residues. V lost 4 bases and J lost 0, with 10 bases in between. The CDR3, as DNA: TGTGCCAGCAGCTATGCAGGGCATAGCAATCAGCCCCAGCATTTT. Translating it yields CASSYAGHSNQPQHF.

The J gene is TRBJ2-2, the V gene TRBV18, with a tentative D call TRBD1 (6 bases). V was pared by 4 bases and J by 4 bases, with 10 bases between. Germline V lookup: CDR1 KGHSH, CDR2 LQKENI. The CDR3 runs to 14 residues. In nucleotides, the CDR3 is TGTGCCAGCTCACTACAGGGATCCACCGGGGAGCTGTTTTTT. Protein sequence: CASSLQGSTGELFF. The full variable domain, in which reference TRBV18 and TRBJ2-2 provide the parts outside the CDR3, is NAGVMQNPRHLVRRRGQEARLRCSPMKGHSHVYWYRQLPEEGLKFMVYLQKENIIDESGMPKERFSAEFPKEGPSILRIQQVVRGDSAAYFCASSLQGSTGELFFGEGSRLTVL.

The chain carries TRBV6-5 and TRBJ2-7; the D gene is possibly TRBD1 (7 bases). The CDR3 covers 14 residues. CDR1 and CDR2 from the germline V gene are MNHEY and SVGAGI. V gave up 0 bases and J gave up 6 bases, with 12 bases separating them. In DNA, the CDR3 is TGTGCCAGCAGTTACTCTTGGAGGGGGCGCGAGCAGTACTTC. Protein sequence: CASSYSWRGREQYF.

The rearrangement links TRBV5-8 to TRBJ2-7; tentative D call: TRBD1 (6 bases). Per germline, CDR1 SGHTS and CDR2 YDEGEE. The CDR3 loop spans 13 amino acids. V lost 3 bases to trimming and J lost 6 bases, with 13 bases between them. CDR3 DNA sequence: TGTGCCAGCAGCTCCCCGGACAGAGTCGAGCAGTACTTC. It yields the protein CASSSPDRVEQYF.

This chain uses TRBV25-1 with TRBJ1-3, with no clear D. Germline CDR1 and CDR2: MGHDK and SYGVNS. Trimming left V 6 bases short and J 4 bases short, with 16 bases between. CDR3 size: 15 residues. The CDR3 reads CASRPTEAPGNTIYF. In DNA form, the CDR3 reads TGTGCCAGCAGGCCGACGGAGGCGCCGGGAAACACCATATATTTT.

V gene TRBV11-3 combines with J gene TRBJ2-5, with D perhaps matching TRBD1 (6 bases). Matching the DNA end better, TRBJ2-7 makes the J call doubtful. The CDR3 length is 13 residues. Germline V gene lookup returns CDR1 SGHNT and CDR2 YENEEA. The CDR3 DNA reads TGTGCCAGCAGCAGCAGGGGCTCCTACGAGCAGTACTTC. It is translated as CASSSRGSYEQYF.

The chain links TRBV5-1 to TRBJ2-1; 7 nucleotides align to TRBD2. The V segment lost 4 bases and the J segment 6 bases; nucleotides outside the gene matches: 7. CDR1 and CDR2 (germline): SGHRS, YFSETQ. CDR3 length equals 14 residues. CDR3 amino acids: CASSAGLGFNEQFF. The CDR3 DNA sequence: TGCGCCAGCAGCGCCGGACTAGGGTTCAATGAGCAGTTCTTC.

The CDR3 reads CSVPGTGYGYEQYF. The DNA for the CDR3 is TGCAGCGTCCCCGGGACAGGGTATGGCTACGAGCAGTACTTC. The chain links TRBV29-1 to TRBJ2-7; 9 bases fit TRBD1. CDR1 and CDR2 from the germline V gene are SQVTM and ANQGSEA. This CDR3 is built from 14 residues. Unmatched junction bases numbered 9, after V lost 6 bases and J lost 3 bases.

The V gene is TRBV11-3, the J gene TRBJ2-5; D is ambiguous. The CDR3 consists of 12 residues. Trimming stripped 5 bases from V and 5 bases from J, with 9 bases between. Germline V gene lookup returns CDR1 SGHNT and CDR2 YENEEA. This CDR3 reads CASSPAGETQYF. As DNA, the CDR3 is TGTGCCAGCAGCCCCGCCGGGGAGACCCAGTACTTC.

This clone appeared once. CDR3 protein: CASSRQGEGKETQYF. The CDR3 DNA is TGTGCCAGCTCCCGACAGGGGGAGGGGAAAGAGACCCAGTACTTC. The V gene is TRBV14, the J gene TRBJ2-5; 9 bases match TRBD1. Trimming took 8 bases from V and 3 from J; bases not matched to a gene: 10. The CDR3 consists of 15 residues. Germline assignment: CDR1 SGHDN and CDR2 FVKESK.

The chain is built from TRBV28 and TRBJ2-7; TRBD1 matches at 10 bases. Germline V gives CDR1 MDHEN, CDR2 SYDVKM. The CDR3 totals 14 residues. Germline trimming cut 6 bases from V and 5 bases from J; bases unmatched to any gene: 7. CDR3 sequence reads: CASSLGQGTHEQYF. CDR3 bases: TGTGCCAGCAGCCTGGGACAGGGGACGCACGAGCAGTACTTC.

This clone was detected once. The chain is built from TRBV7-8 and TRBJ2-1; possible D gene TRBD2, 6 bases. Trimming pared 4 bases from V and 7 bases from J, leaving 17 bases between. The CDR3 has 15 amino acids. Per the germline V gene, CDR1 is SGHVS and CDR2 is FQNEAQ. The CDR3 DNA sequence: TGTGCCAGCAGCTCACTCGCGAAGGGGACTAATGAGCAGTTCTTC. Translation: CASSSLAKGTNEQFF.

The V and J genes are TRBV4-2 and TRBJ2-2; D gene uncertain. This CDR3 has 11 residues. The V end was cut by 8 bases, the J end by 8 bases, with 9 bases between. The germline V gene has CDR1 LGHNA and CDR2 YNFKEQ. The CDR3 region has the DNA TGTGCCAGCTCCGACTTTGGGGAGCTGTTTTTT. It encodes CASSDFGELFF.

The J gene is TRBJ1-2, the V gene TRBV6-5, with TRBD1 as a possible D gene (5 bases). Germline CDR1 reads MNHEY; CDR2 reads SVGAGI. Trimming cost V 5 bases and J 8 bases, with 18 bases left between them. This CDR3 comprises 14 residues. The CDR3 DNA reads TGTGCCAGCAGTAAAGGACAAAGAGTCACGGGCTACACCTTC. Amino acids: CASSKGQRVTGYTF.

The chain links TRBV4-1 to TRBJ2-7; 8 nucleotides align to TRBD2. The V segment lost 5 bases and the J segment 6 bases; nucleotides outside the gene matches: 12. The CDR3 loop spans 15 amino acids. CDR1 MGHRA and CDR2 YSYEKL come from the germline V gene. CDR3 loop: CASSLGRTSSSEQYF. CDR3 bases: TGCGCCAGCAGCTTAGGGAGGACTAGCTCGTCCGAGCAGTACTTC.

The gene calls are TRBV11-2 and TRBJ2-7; 7 nucleotides align to TRBD1. Germline V lookup: CDR1 SGHAT, CDR2 FQNNGV. Trimming removed 3 bases from V and 3 bases from J; junction bases left unmatched: 2. The CDR3 length is 13 residues. The CDR3 nucleotides are TGTGCCAGCAGCTTTGACAGGGTCTACGAGCAGTACTTC. This sequence encodes CASSFDRVYEQYF.

The V and J genes are TRBV25-1 and TRBJ2-1; unclear D gene. The V gene's germline CDR1 is MGHDK and CDR2 SYGVNS. Deletions cut 2 bases from V and 9 bases from J, with 8 bases between. The CDR3 is 12 residues long. The CDR3 nucleotides read TGTGCCAGCAGTGAAACCGGTGGTGAGCAGTTCTTC. It codes for CASSETGGEQFF.

In nucleotides, the CDR3 is TGCGCCAGCAGCCCACAGGGGGCGTCCACTGAAGCTTTCTTT. This translates into CASSPQGASTEAFF. V is TRBV5-1 and J is TRBJ1-1; 9 bases line up with TRBD1. The V gene end was trimmed by 4 bases and the J gene end by 4 bases; junction bases not matched to a gene: 5. Looked up from germline, CDR1 is SGHRS and CDR2 is YFSETQ. The CDR3 totals 14 residues.

This clone appeared a single time. In nucleotides, the CDR3 is TGCGCCAGCAGCAACCCCGGTAGTGAGCAGTTCTTC. Amino acid sequence: CASSNPGSEQFF. This sequence joins TRBV5-1 and TRBJ2-1; unclear D gene. Between the trimmed V and J ends, which lost 4 bases and 9 bases, there was a span of 11 bases. Germline V gene lookup returns CDR1 SGHRS and CDR2 YFSETQ. The CDR3 length is 12 residues. The complete variable domain, with remaining parts taken from reference TRBV5-1 and TRBJ2-1, reads KAGVTQTPRYLIKTRGQQVTLSCSPISGHRSVSWYQQTPGQGLQFLFEYFSETQRNKGNFPGRFSGRQFSNSRSEMNVSTLELGDSALYLCASSNPGSEQFFGPGTRLTVL.

CDR3 bases: TGTGCCAGCAGTTACTCGGACTCGATCTACAATGAGCAGTTCTTC. Translated, it gives CASSYSDSIYNEQFF. The chain employs TRBV6-5 and TRBJ2-1; possibly TRBD2 for D (5 bases). Trimming left V 0 bases short and J 3 bases short, with 9 bases between. This CDR3 is built from 15 residues. Germline V gene lookup returns CDR1 MNHEY and CDR2 SVGAGI.

The gene calls are TRBV11-2 and TRBJ1-1; no clear D gene. Trimming removed 3 bases at V and 1 base at J, with 18 bases between. The length of the CDR3 is 17 residues. Germline lookup yields CDR1 SGHAT and CDR2 FQNNGV. The DNA for the CDR3 is TGTGCCAGCAGCTTTAAGTCGGGTGAATTTTGGAACACTGAAGCTTTCTTT. Its translation is CASSFKSGEFWNTEAFF.

This chain joins TRBV19 and TRBJ2-7, with 7 bases lining up with TRBD1. V shed 9 bases, J shed 0 bases, and the junction held 11 bases outside the gene matches. Germline CDR1 and CDR2: LNHDA and SQIVND (reference sequence). The CDR3 runs to 15 residues. Here the CDR3 DNA reads TGTGCCAGCAGCCTAGGGACAGCAAGCTCCTACGAGCAGTACTTC. It translates to CASSLGTASSYEQYF. Combining the CDR3 with reference TRBV19 and TRBJ2-7 gives the whole variable domain DGGITQSPKYLFRKEGQNVTLSCEQNLNHDAMYWYRQDPGQGLRLIYYSQIVNDFQKGDIAEGYSVSREKKESFPLTVTSAQKNPTAFYLCASSLGTASSYEQYFGPGTRLTVT.

The rearrangement uses TRBV5-6 and TRBJ2-1; TRBD1 matches at 8 bases. There are 14 residues in the CDR3. The germline V gene encodes CDR1 SGHDT and CDR2 YYEEEE. V shed 4 bases and J 14 bases; nucleotides not matched to a gene: 14. Here the CDR3 reads CASSTRDRTLSEFF. Here the CDR3 DNA reads TGTGCCAGCAGCACCCGGGACAGGACACTCTCGGAGTTCTTC.

The CDR3: CASSQVQNQPQHF. The CDR3 DNA follows: TGCGCCAGCAGCCAAGTTCAGAATCAGCCCCAGCATTTT. The chain carries TRBV4-1 and TRBJ1-5; D not certain. The CDR3 contains 13 residues. Germline V gene lookup returns CDR1 MGHRA and CDR2 YSYEKL. Between the trimmed V and J ends, which lost 1 base and 4 bases, there was a span of 5 bases.

The rearrangement links TRBV5-4 to TRBJ2-7; a possible D gene is TRBD1 (8 bases). From germline, CDR1 is SGHNT and CDR2 YYREEE (reference sequence). The CDR3 consists of 14 residues. Trimming cost V 4 bases and J 4 bases, with 15 bases left between them. The chain's CDR3 is CASSHLQGGYEQYF. The CDR3 DNA reads TGTGCCAGCAGCCACCTACAGGGGGGGTACGAGCAGTACTTC.

The V call is TRBV6-1, the J call TRBJ1-6; weak D call: TRBD1 (6 bases). CDR1 and CDR2 (germline): MNHNS, SASEGT. The CDR3 extends over 12 amino acids. V lost 8 bases and J lost 10, with 12 bases in between. DNA for the CDR3: TGTGCCAGCGGTCCTGACAGGTCACCCCTCCACTTT. Translated: CASGPDRSPLHF.